These 23 T cell receptor beta chains originate from one sample sequenced in a study of Tregs in tolerant kidney transplant recipients. The nonmyeloablative bone marrow transplants came from related graft donors, with transient mixed chimerism. This table comes from immunoSEQ multiplex PCR, and its TCRdb copy is limited to in-frame clones, with some not included. The specimen's table records about 11,000 clones. The material was CD8+ T cells from blood (PBMCs), obtained 24 months after the transplant. Receptors originate from a human patient who received a combined kidney and bone marrow transplant. Some T cells may be supplied by the graft donor.

A note on this clone: The read comes to an end 3 residues before the CDR3 does, leaving the germline J gene to fill in the end. The V call is TRBV7-6, the J call TRBJ2-7, with a tentative D call TRBD1 (5 bases). V was pared by 4 bases and J by 5 bases, with 15 bases between. The germline V gene has CDR1 SGHVS and CDR2 FNYEAQ. This CDR3 comprises 14 residues. CDR3 DNA (partial): TGTGCCAGCAGCTACGACAGTGGGTACGACGAG. Translating it yields CASSYDSGYDE. The entire CDR3 protein is CASSYDSGYDEQYF.

The chain's CDR3 is CASSPEGARDTEAFF. The CDR3 bases that were read are TGTGCCAGCAGCCCCGAGGGGGCGCGGGACACTGAA. The chain uses TRBV7-3 and TRBJ1-1, with 7 bases that match TRBD1. Coverage ceases 3 residues before the CDR3 finishes, and the germline J gene fills in the end. Looked up from germline, CDR1 is SGHTA and CDR2 is FQGTGA. The CDR3 has 15 amino acids. The trim removed 5 bases at V and 3 bases at J, leaving 9 bases unmatched. The whole variable domain, filled in from reference TRBV7-3 and TRBJ1-1, reads GAGVSQTPSNKVTEKGKYVELRCDPISGHTALYWYRQSLGQGPEFLIYFQGTGAADDSGLPNDRFFAVRPEGSVSTLKIQRTERGDSAVYLCASSPEGARDTEAFFGQGTRLTVV.

Comments on this clone: From the germline J gene comes the end of the CDR3, since the read stops 3 residues before it. This chain connects TRBV2 to TRBJ2-7; the match to TRBD2 covers 7 bases. Losses at the gene ends were 2 bases for V and 0 bases for J; bases not matched to a gene: 4. Germline V gives CDR1 SNHLY, CDR2 FYNNEI. This CDR3 has 15 residues. The CDR3 is CASSELADRSYEQYF. The CDR3 bases that were read are TGTGCCAGCAGTGAACTAGCGGACCGCTCCTACGAG.

Worth noting for this clone: Sequencing ends 3 residues short of the CDR3 end; the germline J gene provides the rest. This chain joins TRBV30 and TRBJ1-5, with TRBD1 as a possible D gene (5 bases). Germline V gene data show CDR1 as GTSNPN and CDR2 as SVGIG (reference sequence). V was cut by 1 base and J by 4 bases, with 14 bases left in between. The CDR3 runs 15 residues. The CDR3 DNA, read in part, is TGTGCCTGGAGTGACAATGGGGCTTCAAATCAGCCC. Encoded protein: CAWSDNGASNQP. The full CDR3 protein is CAWSDNGASNQPQHF.

On this clone: The read ends 3 residues early relative to the CDR3; the germline J gene fills the gap. This chain joins TRBV2 and TRBJ1-2, with D possibly being TRBD1 (6 bases). Germline V lookup: CDR1 SNHLY, CDR2 FYNNEI. V was clipped by 3 bases and J by 5 bases, with 16 bases between them. The CDR3 extends over 15 amino acids. The CDR3 bases that were read are TGTGCCAGCAGTGATGGGGGGGCAGGGCGATATGGC. It specifies CASSDGGAGRYG. The complete CDR3 protein is CASSDGGAGRYGYTF.

Details on this clone: The read halts 3 residues ahead of the CDR3 end, with the missing end drawn from the germline J gene. This rearrangement joins TRBV4-1 to TRBJ1-1; possibly TRBD1 for D (5 bases). The CDR3 length is 14 residues. Trimming pared 6 bases from V and 0 bases from J, leaving 11 bases between. CDR1 MGHRA and CDR2 YSYEKL come from the germline V gene. CDR3 DNA, as far as it was read: TGCGCCAGCAGACAGGACGCCCTGAACACTGAA. Its translation: CASRQDALNTE. The full CDR3 protein is CASRQDALNTEAFF.

About this clone: From the germline J gene comes the end of the CDR3, since the read stops 3 residues before it. The chain recombines TRBV7-9 with TRBJ2-5, with 9 bases lining up with TRBD2. The V gene's germline CDR1 is SEHNR and CDR2 FQNEAQ (reference sequence). With V trimmed by 3 bases and J by 7 bases, 6 bases remained unmatched. The CDR3 sequence is 14 residues long. The CDR3 loop reads CASSFLAGEATQYF. The sequenced CDR3 bases are TGTGCCAGCAGCTTCTTAGCGGGAGAGGCGACC.

Of note for this clone: The sequence runs out 3 residues before the end of the CDR3; the remainder is reconstructed from the germline J gene. The chain uses TRBV29-1 and TRBJ1-2, with a possible D match to TRBD1 (5 bases). The CDR3 runs to 15 residues. V dropped 4 bases and J dropped 6 bases, with 21 bases sitting between them. The germline CDR1 and CDR2 sequences are SQVTM and ANQGSEA. The CDR3 region is CSVVGSGWVTDGYTF. The sequenced part of the CDR3 DNA is TGCAGCGTTGTGGGCTCAGGGTGGGTAACGGATGGC. Complete variable domain (other parts from reference TRBV29-1 and TRBJ1-2): SAVISQKPSRDICQRGTSLTIQCQVDSQVTMMFWYRQQPGQSLTLIATANQGSEATYESGFVIDKFPISRPNLTFSTLTVSNMSPEDSSIYLCSVVGSGWVTDGYTFGSGTRLTVV.

On this clone itself: The CDR3 end lies 3 residues beyond the end of the read and is filled in from the germline J gene. This chain links TRBV10-2 with TRBJ1-5, with no clear D. The germline CDR1 and CDR2 sequences are WSHSY and SAAADI. The CDR3 is 16 residues long. V lost 0 bases and J lost 2, with 11 bases in between. The chain's CDR3 is CASSESSRYRNQPQHF. The covered CDR3 bases are TGCGCCAGCAGTGAGTCCTCGCGGTATCGCAATCAGCCC.

As regards this clone: The read falls 3 residues short of the CDR3 end, and the missing part is taken from the germline J gene. The rearrangement joins TRBV20-1 to TRBJ2-3; 10 bases agree with TRBD2. V trimming: 1 base; J trimming: 5 bases; junction bases outside the gene matches: 12. CDR3 size: 17 residues. The germline gives CDR1 DFQATT, CDR2 SNEGSKA (reference sequence). CDR3 DNA, as far as it was read: TGCAGTGCTAGAGGGGCCGAGCGGGAGGGCCGTGGAGATACG. Amino acid sequence: CSARGAEREGRGDT. The entire CDR3 reads CSARGAEREGRGDTQYF.

A note on this clone: The CDR3 end falls 3 residues outside the read, so it is completed with the germline J gene. This chain links TRBV19 with TRBJ2-5; TRBD2 aligns across 12 bases. The CDR3 is 16 residues long. Per germline, CDR1 LNHDA and CDR2 SQIVND (reference sequence). V lost 8 bases, J lost 5 bases, and 12 bases stayed unmatched. CDR3 DNA (partial): TGTGCCAGTTCGGGGACACTAGCGGGGGGAGGGGAGACC. It codes for CASSGTLAGGGET. The complete CDR3 sequence is CASSGTLAGGGETQYF.

About this clone: Read coverage stops 3 residues before the CDR3 terminus; the germline J gene supplies the remainder. The V and J genes are TRBV7-3 and TRBJ2-2, with 9 bases aligning to TRBD1. The CDR3 has 16 amino acids. The trim removed 5 bases at V and 4 bases at J, leaving 8 bases unmatched. Germline-derived CDR1 and CDR2 are SGHTA and FQGTGA. The CDR3 loop reads CASSTSGTGLTGELFF. The CDR3 DNA, read in part, is TGTGCCAGCAGCACCTCCGGGACAGGGCTCACCGGGGAG.

In regard to this clone: Coverage ceases 3 residues before the CDR3 finishes, and the germline J gene fills in the end. The V and J genes are TRBV7-3 and TRBJ2-2; 11 bases align to TRBD2. CDR3 length: 15 residues. The J segment lost 8 bases and the V segment lost 5 bases, leaving 7 bases of the junction unmatched. Germline CDR1 reads SGHTA; CDR2 reads FQGTGA. The chain's CDR3 is CASSKGLAERGELFF. Partial CDR3 DNA: TGTGCCAGCAGCAAGGGACTAGCGGAGCGGGGGGAG.

In regard to this clone: At one end the junction does not follow the germline gene, possibly because of a read error. Read data end 3 residues before the CDR3 end; the end is taken from the germline J gene. V is TRBV7-3 and J is TRBJ2-1; TRBD2 agrees at 9 bases. Germline V gene lookup returns CDR1 SGHTA and CDR2 FQGTGA. The CDR3 is made up of 19 amino acids. Partial CDR3 DNA: TGTGCCAGCAGCCTAACGCGGGACCTAGCGGGGACCCCTGGCAATGAG. Translated: CASSLTRDLAGTPGNE. The entire CDR3 protein is CASSLTRDLAGTPGNEQFF. The full variable domain, its missing parts supplied by reference TRBV7-3 and TRBJ2-1, is GAGVSQTPSNKVTEKGKYVELRCDPISGHTALYWYRQSLGQGPEFLIYFQGTGAADDSGLPNDRFFAVRPEGSVSTLKIQRTERGDSAVYLCASSLTRDLAGTPGNEQFFGPGTRLTVL.

As concerns this clone: The DNA ends 3 residues before the CDR3 does, and the rest of the CDR3 is filled in from the germline J gene. The chain has TRBV29-1 and TRBJ2-7; a weak D match, TRBD1 (6 bases). There are 19 residues in the CDR3. Trimming took 2 bases from V and 1 from J, leaving 27 bases between them. Looked up from germline, CDR1 is SQVTM and CDR2 is ANQGSEA. The CDR3 DNA, read in part, is TGCAGCGTTGAAAAACTTGCTGACAGAGAGGGGGTTACATCCTACGAG. Translating gives CSVEKLADREGVTSYE. The CDR3 reads in full as CSVEKLADREGVTSYEQYF.

With regard to this clone: The read ends 3 residues before the CDR3 terminus; that terminus is restored from the germline J gene. The chain is built from TRBV28 and TRBJ2-7, with a tentative D call TRBD2 (5 bases). The V and J ends lost 3 bases and 2 bases respectively, with 17 bases between them. Per germline, CDR1 MDHEN and CDR2 SYDVKM. The CDR3 consists of 16 residues. This CDR3 reads CASSFSRRLLTYEQYF. The sequenced CDR3 bases are TGTGCCAGCAGTTTTTCCAGGAGACTATTGACCTACGAG.

Points on this clone: The read is 3 residues too short to cover the CDR3 end, so that end is filled in from the germline J gene. The chain joins TRBV13 to TRBJ1-6, with 8 bases aligning to TRBD1. Germline V lookup: CDR1 PRHDT, CDR2 FYEKMQ (reference sequence). The CDR3 length is 12 residues. Trimming removed 5 bases from V and 10 bases from J; junction bases left unmatched: 1. CDR3 bases read: TGTGCCAGCAGCCGACAGGGGTCACCC. Translated: CASSRQGSP. The whole CDR3 region reads CASSRQGSPLHF.

In the case of this clone: The missing CDR3 end, 3 residues past where the read stops, is filled in from the germline J gene. The chain is built from TRBV19 and TRBJ1-5; a weak D match, TRBD1 (5 bases). Trimming stripped 6 bases from V and 7 bases from J, with 16 bases between. Germline CDR1 LNHDA, CDR2 SQIVND (reference sequence). The length of the CDR3 is 14 residues. CDR3 residues: CASSLRQGPQPQHF. The sequenced CDR3 bases are TGTGCCAGTAGCCTCCGGCAGGGTCCCCAGCCC.

On this clone: The read terminates 3 residues ahead of where the CDR3 ends, so the germline J gene completes it. The chain uses TRBV29-1 and TRBJ1-2; D unresolved. Between the trimmed V and J ends, which lost 4 bases and 5 bases, there was a span of 5 bases. Germline assignment: CDR1 SQVTM and CDR2 ANQGSEA. The CDR3 is 10 residues long. The CDR3 bases that were read are TGCAGCGTTGGAGGGTATGGC. This sequence encodes CSVGGYG. From start to end, the CDR3 is CSVGGYGYTF.

This clone is deemed medium-sized by its frequency. Coverage ceases 3 residues before the CDR3 finishes, and the germline J gene fills in the end. The chain joins TRBV27 to TRBJ2-2; D may be TRBD1 (5 bases). The CDR3 loop spans 15 amino acids. Germline lookup yields CDR1 MNHEY and CDR2 SMNVEV (reference sequence). Trimming left V 7 bases short and J 6 bases short, with 18 bases between. CDR3 bases read: TGTGCCAGCAACGTAAACCTTAGGGGCCCCGGGGAG. Residues: CASNVNLRGPGE. The whole CDR3 sequence reads CASNVNLRGPGELFF.

Note on this clone: The DNA ends 3 residues before the CDR3 does, and the rest of the CDR3 is filled in from the germline J gene. V usage is TRBV7-9 and J usage is TRBJ2-5; TRBD1 is a possible D gene (6 bases). Trimming took off 5 bases at V and 0 bases at J, with 10 bases between the two ends. Germline assignment: CDR1 SEHNR and CDR2 FQNEAQ (reference sequence). The CDR3 is 14 amino acids. The sequenced CDR3 bases are TGTGCCAGCAGCCCCTGGACAGACCAAGAGACC. This translates into CASSPWTDQET. In full, the CDR3 is CASSPWTDQETQYF.

This clone is hyperexpanded by frequency. The read ends 3 residues early relative to the CDR3; the germline J gene fills the gap. The chain is built from TRBV4-1 and TRBJ2-1; 10 bases are a match to TRBD2. Unmatched junction bases numbered 12, after V lost 5 bases and J lost 8 bases. CDR3 length: 16 amino acids. The germline V gene encodes CDR1 MGHRA and CDR2 YSYEKL. The sequenced part of the CDR3 DNA is TGCGCCAGCAGCGGGAAGGGGGGACTAGCGACGGATGAG. Translated, it gives CASSGKGGLATDE. The full CDR3 protein reads CASSGKGGLATDEQFF.

Comment on this clone: The read finishes 3 residues shy of the CDR3 end, and the germline J gene is used to complete it. V is TRBV7-9 and J is TRBJ2-7, with a tentative D call TRBD1 (6 bases). Per germline, CDR1 SEHNR and CDR2 FQNEAQ (reference sequence). The V end lost 8 bases, the J end lost 2 bases, and 13 bases lay between the germline ends. The length of the CDR3 is 13 residues. CDR3 bases read: TGTGCCAGCCGGGACACGTTAACCTACGAG. Translation: CASRDTLTYE. The whole CDR3 sequence is CASRDTLTYEQYF.